These 20 T cell receptor beta chains share one sample of origin, sequenced in a study of low-dose radiotherapy and immunotherapy resistance in tumors. TRAV- and TRBV-specific primers were used for first-strand cDNA, which covered alpha and beta chains. A constant-region primer paired with the V-primer adapter amplified TCRs over roughly 18 PCR cycles. MiXCR, run by TCRdb on the reads, gives a single entry per CDR3 protein. The sample consists of 11,000 to 15,000 distinct CDR3 sequences, about half of them appearing once. The receptors stem from a human donor with advanced metastatic prostate, ovarian, gallbladder or colorectal cancer (not recorded which). This table probably holds off-target reads from a library built for another chain.

The chain uses TRBV28 and TRBJ1-1; perhaps TRBD1 as D (5 bases). Germline V CDR1 and CDR2: MDHEN, SYDVKM. Trimming pared 2 bases from V and 4 bases from J, leaving 17 bases between. The CDR3 runs 16 residues. In DNA, the CDR3 is TGTGCCAGCAGTTTAAGGTTGACAGCCCTTGGCACTGAAGCTTTCTTT. As protein: CASSLRLTALGTEAFF.

This clonotype appeared a few times. The rearrangement uses TRBV12-3 or TRBV12-4 and TRBJ2-3, with D tentatively TRBD1 or TRBD2 (5 bases each). The CDR3 spans 15 residues. The germline V and J ends were trimmed by 5 bases and 2 bases, with 14 bases remaining between them. CDR3 sequence (DNA): TGTGCCAGCAGTATCCGGGGCCTTCACACAGATACGCAGTATTTT. It specifies CASSIRGLHTDTQYF.

Only one count was recorded for this clonotype. The J gene is TRBJ2-1, the V gene TRBV6-2 or TRBV6-3, with 12 bases aligning to TRBD2. Looked up from germline, CDR1 is MNHEY and CDR2 is SVGEGT. The CDR3 has 15 amino acids. V gave up 5 bases and J gave up 9 bases; unmatched junction bases: 8. The DNA for the CDR3 is TGTGCCAGCAGTGGAGCTAGCGGGGGGGCCTCTGAGCAGTTCTTC. Translating gives CASSGASGGASEQFF.

This clonotype came up a few times. The rearrangement links TRBV5-1 to TRBJ2-3; D is uncertain. V was pared by 4 bases and J by 2 bases, with 14 bases between. The CDR3 is 15 residues long. Germline V gene data show CDR1 as SGHRS and CDR2 as YFSETQ. The CDR3 reads CASSRPATSTDTQYF. Written as DNA, the CDR3 is TGCGCCAGCAGCCGACCCGCTACATCCACAGATACGCAGTATTTT.

With regard to this clonotype: One end of the junction does not line up with germline, which may come from a read error. V is TRBV5-3 and J is TRBJ2-2, with D possibly matching TRBD1 (6 bases). TRBV5-3 is classed as an ORF, of uncertain function. The length of the CDR3 is 16 residues. CDR3 region: CASSLRGQANTGELFF. CDR3 DNA: TGTGCCAGCAGCTTGAGGGGACAAGCGAACACCGGGGAGCTGTTTTTT.

The V gene is TRBV9, the J gene TRBJ2-3; the D gene is possibly TRBD2 (5 bases). Germline V gene lookup returns CDR1 SGDLS and CDR2 YYNGEE. The CDR3 runs to 16 residues. The germline V and J ends were trimmed by 2 bases and 2 bases, with 15 bases remaining between them. Written as DNA, the CDR3 is TGTGCCAGCAGCGTCCTCGGGGTAGGGCTCACAGATACGCAGTATTTT. Translation: CASSVLGVGLTDTQYF.

This chain connects TRBV2 to TRBJ2-5; TRBD1 agrees at 7 bases. The V gene's germline CDR1 is SNHLY and CDR2 FYNNEI. The CDR3 consists of 14 residues. Trimming took 4 bases from V and 2 from J; bases not matched to a gene: 4. CDR3 in DNA: TGTGCCAGCAGTGCCCGACAGGGACAAGAGACCCAGTACTTC. It specifies CASSARQGQETQYF.

The sample holds a few counts of this clonotype. The chain carries TRBV20-1 and TRBJ2-1, with TRBD2 identical over 8 bases. Germline lookup yields CDR1 DFQATT and CDR2 SNEGSKA (reference sequence). V shed 0 bases, J shed 1 base, and the junction held 8 bases outside the gene matches. The CDR3 is 17 residues long. The DNA for the CDR3 is TGCAGTGCTAGAGATTCCTATCGACTAGCGTCCTACAATGAGCAGTTCTTC. This gives the protein CSARDSYRLASYNEQFF.

The V call is TRBV29-1, the J call TRBJ2-5; D is perhaps TRBD1 (6 bases). Deletions cut 2 bases from V and 6 bases from J, with 13 bases between. This CDR3 contains 13 residues. Per germline, CDR1 SQVTM and CDR2 ANQGSEA. The CDR3 DNA follows: TGCAGCGTTGAATGGCAGGGGTCGAAGACCCAGTACTTC. It translates to CSVEWQGSKTQYF.

The rearrangement links TRBV29-1 to TRBJ2-3; D gene unclear. In germline, CDR1 is SQVTM, CDR2 ANQGSEA. CDR3 length: 11 residues. Trimming left V 2 bases short and J 5 bases short, with 5 bases between. The CDR3 loop reads CSVEMGDTQYF. Here the CDR3 DNA reads TGCAGCGTTGAAATGGGAGATACGCAGTATTTT.

The CDR3 bases are TGCGCCAGCAGTGAGAACCAGGGTGTCGGCGAGCAGTACTTC. Translating gives CASSENQGVGEQYF. The V call is TRBV10-1, the J call TRBJ2-7; D is possibly TRBD1 (5 bases). In germline, CDR1 is WNHNN, CDR2 SYGVQD (reference sequence). CDR3 length: 14 amino acids. The ends were cut back, 2 bases at V and 6 bases at J, with 14 bases in the middle.

V gene TRBV6-6 combines with J gene TRBJ1-4; D unresolved. Looked up from germline, CDR1 is MNHNY and CDR2 is SVGAGI (reference sequence). V dropped 4 bases and J dropped 7 bases, with 7 bases sitting between them. The CDR3 is made up of 12 amino acids. The CDR3 spells CASSSSGEKLFF. The CDR3 bases are TGTGCCAGCAGTTCGAGTGGTGAAAAACTGTTTTTT.

The V gene is TRBV7-9, the J gene TRBJ1-5; tentatively, D is TRBD1 (5 bases). The V and J ends lost 8 bases and 3 bases respectively, with 8 bases between them. The CDR3 length is 12 residues. Germline-derived CDR1 and CDR2 are SEHNR and FQNEAQ (reference sequence). For the CDR3, the DNA is TGTGCCAGCCAGGGAGACAATCAGCCCCAGCATTTT. This codes for CASQGDNQPQHF.

This chain joins TRBV14 and TRBJ2-1, with 7 bases that match TRBD2. V lost 4 bases and J lost 7; bases outside the gene matches: 10. This CDR3 is 15 amino acids long. The germline gives CDR1 SGHDN, CDR2 FVKESK. The CDR3 is CASSPGTTYWNEQFF. Here the CDR3 DNA reads TGTGCCAGCAGCCCCGGGACTACCTACTGGAATGAGCAGTTCTTC.

This clonotype was picked up one time. The rearrangement uses TRBV28 and TRBJ2-6; 12 bases align to TRBD1. CDR1 and CDR2 from the germline V gene are MDHEN and SYDVKM. The ends lost 3 bases at V and 1 base at J; junction bases unmatched: 7. The CDR3 runs to 19 residues. CDR3 in amino acids: CASSFPGQGANSGANVLTF. The CDR3 DNA follows: TGTGCCAGCAGTTTCCCGGGACAGGGGGCGAATTCTGGGGCCAACGTCCTGACTTTC.

This chain connects TRBV7-9 to TRBJ2-2, with a possible D match to TRBD1 (6 bases). There are 15 residues in the CDR3. CDR1 is SEHNR and CDR2 is FQNEAQ in the germline V gene (reference sequence). Trimming cost V 4 bases and J 7 bases, with 16 bases left between them. The CDR3 bases are TGTGCCAGCAGCTCCTTTCTGGGGGCGGACGGGGAGCTGTTTTTT. Translation: CASSSFLGADGELFF.

The chain couples TRBV2 to TRBJ1-1; no clear D. The CDR3 sequence is 13 residues long. The V and J ends lost 8 bases and 0 bases respectively, with 10 bases between them. Germline V gene lookup returns CDR1 SNHLY and CDR2 FYNNEI. In DNA, the CDR3 is TGTGCCAGCCATGCACAGATGAACACTGAAGCTTTCTTT. This translates into CASHAQMNTEAFF.

The chain carries TRBV10-3 and TRBJ2-7; 7 bases align to TRBD1. This CDR3 comprises 14 residues. Germline CDR1 and CDR2: ENHRY and SYGVKD. Trimming removed 2 bases from V and 3 bases from J; junction bases left unmatched: 4. The CDR3 region is CAISEGGQHYEQYF. For the CDR3, the DNA is TGTGCCATCAGTGAGGGGGGACAGCACTACGAGCAGTACTTC.

The chain couples TRBV6-1 to TRBJ2-7; D remains ambiguous. The V end lost 7 bases, the J end lost 3 bases, and 7 bases lay between the germline ends. Germline CDR1 MNHNS, CDR2 SASEGT. The CDR3 is 11 residues long. This chain's CDR3 is CASTTLYEQYF. DNA of the CDR3: TGTGCCAGCACAACCCTCTACGAGCAGTACTTC.

The V gene is TRBV29-1, the J gene TRBJ2-2, with unresolved D. Germline V gene data show CDR1 as SQVTM and CDR2 as ANQGSEA. This CDR3 contains 13 residues. V lost 4 bases, J lost 6 bases, and 12 bases lay in between. In DNA, the CDR3 is TGCAGCGTTGGTTCGCGGTGGGCCGGGGAGCTGTTTTTT. Translation: CSVGSRWAGELFF.